The following is a T cell receptor beta chain sequence with its context. The sample holds a few counts of this clonotype. The antigen it binds to is not known. Qualities for individual bases were not recorded, and no much larger clone is one base off. Library prep was done by RACE. Sequencing was carried out with a NextSeq 500. During library preparation, unique molecular identifiers were attached to individual cDNA molecules so that TCRs could be counted quantitatively and reproducibly. Each blood RNA sample was used to sequence both TCR alpha and TCR beta chains. Processing in the source paper ran as follows. The median number of TCRs per sample was 90,000 to 100,000, ranging from 23,224 to 690,600. V, J and CDR3 annotation of the TCR reads was carried out using the Decombinator software suite. Every sample was subsampled to the same number of TCRs (28,000) for the PS versus PT1 abundance plots. Expanded TCRs were defined as absent before sensitization and observed at least eight times at the 2-week time point. TCRdb ran its own pipeline on the public reads, namely fastp trimming at Q25 and MiXCR clone calling, and kept in-frame beta chains. Each record represents a unique CDR3 protein, reported with the most common genes and DNA among its rows. TCRdb, rather than the study authors, made the V and J calls. The sample yields 180,000 or so distinct CDR3 sequences; 30% were counted once. The ten largest clones represent roughly 3% of the sample.

The data stem from a study of human T cells and chemical hapten exposure (dated by TCRdb to the early 2020s). Turning to the overall study: For sensitization, 2% DPC in acetone was applied to a roughly 2 cm by roughly 2 cm area of upper inner arm skin. Throughout the study period of roughly 24 weeks, patients also received therapeutic DPC doses to the scalp every week. Patch tests used Finn chambers with 0.01% DPC on the upper back, scored after 6 days by International Contact Dermatitis Research Group standards. Alopecia areata with under or over 50% scalp involvement, alopecia totalis and alopecia universalis were represented in the patient cohort, which was mostly female. Libraries were pooled for sequencing, and per-sample TCR yields varied mainly because of small differences in library volumes within the pool. The study tracked peripheral blood TCR repertoire changes in vivo during primary and secondary sensitization to the hapten diphenylcyclopropenone (DPC) in alopecia patients. Blood samples were taken from patients before sensitization (week 0) and at 2, 6 and about 24 weeks after DPC sensitization. Blood for TCR sequencing was provided by twenty-nine alopecia patients at one to four time points (pre-sensitization, 2, 6 and 24 weeks). Results and caveats for the whole study, not just this receptor: The number of PT1 expanded TCRs positively correlated with patch test score, significant at thresholds 8, 16 and 32 but not 4. Repeated subsampling changed both the strength of the expansion versus patch-test correlation and the threshold at which that correlation became significant. DPC sensitization did not change the number of TCRs with a frequency above 1 in 1000, and there was no evidence of changes in global repertoire structure. All patients had alopecia, a presumed autoimmune disease, so their immune response might differ from that of healthy individuals. Compared with pre-sensitization or healthy control sets, expanded TCRs formed significantly more large CDR3 similarity clusters, which is consistent with antigen-driven responses.

Trimming removed 3 bases from V and 2 bases from J, leaving 11 bases between the germline ends. Sequences SQVTM (CDR1) and ANQGSEA (CDR2) are obtained from the germline V gene. The cysteine opens and the phenylalanine closes a CDR3 of 13 amino acids. The entry retains the CDR3 DNA only, 39 bases that are in frame from base 1. The sample's time point label is to be understood as: pre-sensitization, week 0. The treatment or condition label, read with the paper, signifies: therapeutic diphenylcyclopropenone sensitization with weekly scalp DPC. At every patch-test visit, the blood draw took place before the patch test was put on. Eligible patients were aged 18 to 70, diagnosed with alopecia, deemed suitable for DPC therapy, and excluded if pregnant. Total RNA was extracted from unfractionated whole blood collected in Tempus Blood RNA tubes.

This TCR came from a woman aged 25 to 45 with alopecia areata. Some clones in this sample may be carry-over from other donors' samples. Source: whole blood, taken in connection with sensitization to the hapten diphenylcyclopropenone (DPC). The rearranged segments are TRBV29-1 and TRBJ2-7, with the D gene uncertain. The CDR3 sequence is CSVDDGTTYEQYF. The sequence in DNA is TGCAGCGTTGATGACGGAACCACCTACGAGCAGTACTTC.